This T cell receptor (beta chain) was found in a study of chemoradiotherapy in HPV16-positive cancers (dated by TCRdb to the early 2020s). A note on the overall study: Candidate HPV-specific T-cell clones and common TCR motifs were defined by functional T-cell assays performed on cells from two HPV16-positive patients. Whether T-cell immunity against the HPV oncoproteins E6 and E7 changes during chemoradiotherapy and whether survival is affected by this immunity were examined in the study. TCR repertoires from over 75 patients with HPV-related cancers were then used to track the candidate HPV-specific TCRs and motifs. General findings and caveats noted by the study authors: Improved recurrence-free survival in HPV16-positive patients was associated with expansion of HPV-responsive T cells during chemoradiotherapy. Only a couple of HPV16-positive patients were used to derive the functional definition of HPV-specific T cells, and the survival association was reported for HPV16-positive patients. Expansion of candidate HPV-specific clones and E7-related TCR motifs was observed in the tumor microenvironment during treatment, whereas no such expansion was observed for non-HPV-specific T cells.

As to this clone: Its antigen is still unknown. Base qualities are missing; no much larger clone stands one base away.

Repertoires were sampled repeatedly over the course of chemoradiotherapy, so clonal expansion could be followed in the tumor microenvironment. Library method: the immunoSEQ multiplex PCR assay. Imported from immuneACCESS, the table was reduced by TCRdb to in-frame sequences with V and J called. These copies leave out some clones; in studies compared against another copy, an unresolved V gene accounts for under half, and the cause of the remainder is not known. This sample comprises under 7,000 clones, 80% to 95% of them detected only once. The ten biggest clones cover 1.5% to 2% of the sample. The CDR3 starts with the cysteine, ends with the phenylalanine, and has 14 residues. The kept DNA is CDR3 alone, 42 bases in frame from the first base. Sequences SGHDT (CDR1) and YYEEEE (CDR2) are obtained from the germline V gene. Trimming at the junction amounts to 4 bases on V and 6 bases on J, and the germline ends lie 17 bases apart.

The receptor was derived from a human donor with HPV-associated anogenital cancer. This chain is built from TRBV5-6 and TRBJ2-7, and TRBD1 may be the D gene, going by 6 matching bases. This specimen consisted of blood, obtained from a patient who underwent chemoradiotherapy. The DNA reads as follows: TGTGCCAGCAGCCCGGGGCCCGGGACATCCGAGCAGTACTTC. Its coded protein is CASSPGPGTSEQYF.